These 17 T cell receptor beta chains came from one sample sequenced in a study of blood T cell repertoires in COVID-19. The assay was immunoSEQ multiplex PCR, and TCRdb's table has in-frame clones only and misses some. The sample records approximately 200,000 clones, roughly three quarters being singletons. The sequenced sample consisted of peripheral blood. Receptor source: a man aged 55-75 years with active or convalescent COVID-19.

The chain links TRBV28 to TRBJ2-7; D may be TRBD1 (6 bases). Germline CDR1 reads MDHEN; CDR2 reads SYDVKM. This CDR3 is 16 amino acids long. The V end lost 6 bases, the J end lost 6 bases, and 24 bases lay between the germline ends. Here the CDR3 DNA reads TGTGCCAGCAGCACTCATGGACAGTCCTCGAGGGGCGAGCAGTACTTC. Translation gives CASSTHGQSSRGEQYF.

This chain joins TRBV5-4 and TRBJ2-5; 8 positions match TRBD2. Germline CDR1 reads SGHNT; CDR2 reads YYREEE (reference sequence). The ends lost 6 bases at V and 5 bases at J; junction bases unmatched: 9. This CDR3 is built from 14 residues. The CDR3 reads CASTPEGLEETQYF. DNA of the CDR3: TGTGCCAGCACTCCCGAGGGACTAGAGGAGACCCAGTACTTC.

V and J are TRBV3-1 (or the pseudogene TRBV3-2) and TRBJ1-1; D remains ambiguous. CDR3 size: 14 residues. Germline V gene lookup returns CDR1 LGHDT and CDR2 YNNKEL (reference sequence). The V end lost 0 bases, the J end lost 6 bases, and 11 bases lay between the germline ends. The CDR3, as DNA: TGTGCCAGCAGCCAAGAGGGAGAAAGGGCTGAAGCTTTCTTT. Its translation: CASSQEGERAEAFF.

The chain combines TRBV27 with TRBJ2-7, with 7 positions matching TRBD1. CDR1 is MNHEY, CDR2 SMNVEV, per germline (reference sequence). V was clipped by 6 bases and J by 6 bases; unmatched bases: 5. The CDR3 consists of 12 residues. DNA for the CDR3: TGTGCCAGCAGCTCCAGGGGGTCCGAGCAGTACTTC. It yields the protein CASSSRGSEQYF.

The chain combines TRBV7-2 with TRBJ2-5; TRBD1 might be the D (6 bases). CDR1 and CDR2 from the germline V gene are SGHTA and FQGNSA. Trimming pared 1 base from V and 5 bases from J, leaving 17 bases between. The CDR3 contains 16 residues. The CDR3 protein is CASSLGTAASLETQYF. CDR3 in DNA: TGTGCCAGCAGCTTAGGGACAGCCGCCAGTCTTGAGACCCAGTACTTC. The whole variable domain, remainder taken from reference TRBV7-2 and TRBJ2-5, is GAGVSQSPSNKVTEKGKDVELRCDPISGHTALYWYRQSLGQGLEFLIYFQGNSAPDKSGLPSDRFSAERTGGSVSTLTIQRTQQEDSAVYLCASSLGTAASLETQYFGPGTRLLVL.

This clone came up many times. The chain is built from TRBV19 and TRBJ2-2, with 10 bases matching TRBD2. J lost 1 base, V lost 6 bases, and 2 bases had no gene match. Germline CDR1 is LNHDA and CDR2 is SQIVND (reference sequence). The CDR3 sequence is 15 residues long. The CDR3 protein is CASRVAGGNTGELFF. The CDR3 DNA follows: TGTGCCAGTAGGGTAGCGGGAGGGAACACCGGGGAGCTGTTTTTT.

The rearrangement uses TRBV7-9 and TRBJ2-7, with 11 bases identical to TRBD2. V shed 5 bases and J 6 bases; nucleotides not matched to a gene: 12. The CDR3 has 16 residues. Germline V gene data show CDR1 as SEHNR and CDR2 as FQNEAQ (reference sequence). The CDR3 DNA is TGTGCCAGCAGCCCCGTTTTGGGGCTAGCGGGGGGCGAGCAGTACTTC. Protein: CASSPVLGLAGGEQYF. Complete variable domain (other parts from reference TRBV7-9 and TRBJ2-7): DTGVSQNPRHKITKRGQNVTFRCDPISEHNRLYWYRQTLGQGPEFLTYFQNEAQLEKSRLLSDRFSAERPKGSFSTLEIQRTEQGDSAMYLCASSPVLGLAGGEQYFGPGTRLTVT.

The chain employs TRBV6-5 and TRBJ1-6, with a tentative D call TRBD1 (5 bases). Germline V lookup: CDR1 MNHEY, CDR2 SVGAGI. The ends were cut back, 2 bases at V and 8 bases at J, with 10 bases in the middle. This CDR3 has 14 amino acids. The CDR3 reads CASSYEIRDSPLHF. CDR3 DNA: TGTGCCAGCAGTTACGAGATCAGGGATTCACCCCTCCACTTT.

This chain connects TRBV5-1 to TRBJ2-2; 13 bases agree with TRBD2. Trimming cost V 4 bases and J 4 bases; bases outside gene matches: 13. Germline CDR1 and CDR2: SGHRS and YFSETQ. The CDR3 spans 19 residues. CDR3 in DNA: TGCGCCAGCAGCCAAAAAGGACTAGCGGGAGACTGGGGCACCGGGGAGCTGTTTTTT. It is translated as CASSQKGLAGDWGTGELFF.

The CDR3 is CASGGLAEETQYF. Written as DNA, the CDR3 is TGTGCCAGCGGGGGACTAGCGGAAGAGACCCAGTACTTC. This chain joins TRBV6-5 and TRBJ2-5; 11 positions match TRBD2. The length of the CDR3 is 13 residues. Per the germline V gene, CDR1 is MNHEY and CDR2 is SVGAGI. V shed 8 bases and J 3 bases; nucleotides not matched to a gene: 2.

A few counts support this clone. This rearrangement joins TRBV4-3 to TRBJ2-1; 7 nucleotides match TRBD2. V was clipped by 0 bases and J by 7 bases; unmatched bases: 9. Germline V gives CDR1 LGHNA, CDR2 YSLEER. CDR3 length: 16 amino acids. CDR3 nucleotide sequence: TGCGCCAGCAGCCAAGATAGAGGACTAGGATTAAATGAGCAGTTCTTC. Amino acid sequence: CASSQDRGLGLNEQFF.

This clone turned up a few times. The chain links TRBV6-6 to TRBJ1-5; no reliable D call. Per germline, CDR1 MNHNY and CDR2 SVGAGI (reference sequence). The CDR3 covers 14 residues. Trimming cost V 5 bases and J 1 base, with 9 bases left between them. For the CDR3, the DNA is TGTGCCAGCAGTCCCCCGGGGAGCAATCAGCCCCAGCATTTT. Translation: CASSPPGSNQPQHF.

The chain is built from TRBV7-2 and TRBJ2-3, with D perhaps matching TRBD2 (5 bases). Trimming stripped 4 bases from V and 0 bases from J, with 14 bases between. This CDR3 is 16 amino acids long. Germline V CDR1 and CDR2: SGHTA, FQGNSA. CDR3 in amino acids: CASSSRGADSTDTQYF. The CDR3 region has the DNA TGTGCCAGCAGCTCCAGAGGAGCGGATAGCACAGATACGCAGTATTTT.

The V and J genes are TRBV4-1 and TRBJ1-2; no firm D call. The germline V and J ends were trimmed by 1 base and 6 bases, with 18 bases remaining between them. Germline CDR1 is MGHRA and CDR2 is YSYEKL. The CDR3 runs 16 residues. CDR3 sequence (DNA): TGCGCCAGCAGCCAAGTTCGAGCTCCCGGCAGGCATGGCTACACCTTC. The encoded protein is CASSQVRAPGRHGYTF.

The gene calls are TRBV5-4 and TRBJ2-7, with TRBD1 as a possible D gene (6 bases). The germline gives CDR1 SGHNT, CDR2 YYREEE (reference sequence). V was cut by 3 bases and J by 9 bases, with 19 bases left in between. The CDR3 loop spans 14 amino acids. CDR3 sequence (DNA): TGTGCCAGCAGCTCTCAGTCAGGGGAAAAGGTGCAGTACTTC. This translates into CASSSQSGEKVQYF. Full variable domain (remainder filled in from reference TRBV5-4 and TRBJ2-7): ETGVTQSPTHLIKTRGQQVTLRCSSQSGHNTVSWYQQALGQGPQFIFQYYREEENGRGNFPPRFSGLQFPNYSSELNVNALELDDSALYLCASSSQSGEKVQYFGPGTRLTVT.

The chain joins TRBV28 to TRBJ2-2; perhaps TRBD1 as D (6 bases). The CDR3 totals 16 residues. V was pared by 6 bases and J by 3 bases, with 17 bases between. The V gene's germline CDR1 is MDHEN and CDR2 SYDVKM. CDR3 loop: CASRSGTSSYTGELFF. CDR3 nucleotides: TGTGCCAGCAGATCCGGGACATCATCTTACACCGGGGAGCTGTTTTTT.

The rearrangement uses TRBV4-2 and TRBJ2-1; 10 nucleotides match TRBD2. This CDR3 is built from 16 residues. Trimming at V came to 0 bases and at J to 6 bases, leaving 5 bases not matched to a gene. Per the germline V gene, CDR1 is LGHNA and CDR2 is YNFKEQ. The CDR3 protein is CASSQELASGSNEQFF. CDR3 nucleotides: TGTGCCAGCAGCCAAGAGTTGGCTAGCGGGAGCAATGAGCAGTTCTTC.